Described below is a single T cell receptor (beta chain) sequence and its context. These data originate in a study of blood T cell repertoires in COVID-19. Looking at the study overall: Some COVID-19 samples were acute and others convalescent; all came from the United States, Italy and Spain. In each case, the material was cDNA or gDNA derived from T cells, B-cell-depleted T cells, or PBMCs.

Original data processing: The assay estimated nucleated cells by amplifying reference gene primers. TCRdb's copy holds only in-frame clones and misses some; the assay was immunoSEQ multiplex PCR. That table furnishes V, J and clone size, whereas the DNA furnished D and trimming. The sample comprises about 520,000 clones, approximately 85% of which are singletons, and approximately 2.9% rests with the top ten. Germline assignment: CDR1 SGHTA and CDR2 FQGNSA. The CDR3 consists of 16 residues. Trimming removed 5 bases from V and 1 base from J, with 17 bases in between. The sequenced sample consisted of peripheral blood. The chain joins TRBV7-2 to TRBJ1-1; the D gene is possibly TRBD1 (5 bases). This sequence originates from a human donor in a cohort sampled during active COVID-19. This CDR3 is CASSQERRGGNTEAFF. The DNA for the CDR3 is TGTGCCAGCAGCCAAGAGAGGAGGGGAGGGAACACTGAAGCTTTCTTT. The whole variable domain, remainder taken from reference TRBV7-2 and TRBJ1-1, is GAGVSQSPSNKVTEKGKDVELRCDPISGHTALYWYRQSLGQGLEFLIYFQGNSAPDKSGLPSDRFSAERTGGSVSTLTIQRTQQEDSAVYLCASSQERRGGNTEAFFGQGTRLTVV.